This is a list of T cell receptor beta chains from one sample in a study of shared clonotypes between healthy human individuals. The table came from immunoSEQ multiplex PCR; TCRdb's copy has only in-frame clones and leaves some out. The data contain some 2,100,000 clones, about 92% of them seen just once; the ten biggest clones take up around 1.7%. The specimen was naive CD8+ T cells from PBMCs. These receptors were taken from a man aged 18 to 29 in good health. Some clones in this sample may be carry-over from other donors' samples. Each CDR3 is given with its conserved first and last residue. Each record gives: J gene, D gene, V gene, CDR3 DNA, CDR3 protein. The D gene is left open where the match is weak.

J gene: TRBJ1-5; D gene: TRBD1; V gene: TRBV6-6; CDR3 DNA: TGTGCCAGCAGTTACTGGACAGGGGGCGAACCTCAGCCCCAGCATTTT; CDR3 protein: CASSYWTGGEPQPQHF
J gene: TRBJ2-1; D gene: TRBD2; V gene: TRBV11-2; CDR3 DNA: TGTGCCAGCAGCCCCGGTCGGACTAGCCGGGTGGGTGAGCAGTTCTTC; CDR3 protein: CASSPGRTSRVGEQFF
J gene: TRBJ2-1; D gene: TRBD2; V gene: TRBV27; CDR3 DNA: TGTGCCAGCAGTAGCGGGAGGCCCGCCTACAATGAGCAGTTCTTC; CDR3 protein: CASSSGRPAYNEQFF
J gene: TRBJ2-7; D gene: -; V gene: TRBV28; CDR3 DNA: TGTGCCAGCACCCCGTTGTCCAGTACGCTCGACGAGCAGTACTTC; CDR3 protein: CASTPLSSTLDEQYF
J gene: TRBJ2-2; D gene: TRBD2; V gene: TRBV12-5; CDR3 DNA: TGTGCTAGTGGTTTGCTGGCGGGAGGGCGTGGCACCGGGGAGCTGTTTTTT; CDR3 protein: CASGLLAGGRGTGELFF
J gene: TRBJ2-7; D gene: -; V gene: TRBV27; CDR3 DNA: TGTGCCAGCAAAGAAGGGCCCTCCTACTACGAGCAGTACTTC; CDR3 protein: CASKEGPSYYEQYF
J gene: TRBJ1-2; D gene: -; V gene: TRBV25-1; CDR3 DNA: TGTGCCAGCAGGAGTACAATTAGTGGCTACACCTTC; CDR3 protein: CASRSTISGYTF
J gene: TRBJ2-3; D gene: -; V gene: TRBV28; CDR3 DNA: TGTGCCAGCAGTTTATTCACCGAAGAGTTCCGAGATACGCAGTATTTT; CDR3 protein: CASSLFTEEFRDTQYF
J gene: TRBJ2-7; D gene: TRBD1; V gene: TRBV5-1; CDR3 DNA: TGCGCCAGCAGCAAACCGTCAACCGGGACAGGGCCCTACGAGCAGTACTTC; CDR3 protein: CASSKPSTGTGPYEQYF
J gene: TRBJ2-7; D gene: -; V gene: TRBV6-5; CDR3 DNA: TGTGCCAGCAGTTACACCTCGACTCTCGAGCAGTACTTC; CDR3 protein: CASSYTSTLEQYF
J gene: TRBJ2-3; D gene: -; V gene: TRBV27; CDR3 DNA: TGTGCCAGCAGACCATCCAGCGGGTCTAGCACAGATACGCAGTATTTT; CDR3 protein: CASRPSSGSSTDTQYF
J gene: TRBJ2-3; D gene: TRBD2; V gene: TRBV28; CDR3 DNA: TGTGCCAGCAGTTTGTCTAGCGGACACACAGATACGCAGTATTTT; CDR3 protein: CASSLSSGHTDTQYF
J gene: TRBJ2-1; D gene: -; V gene: TRBV9; CDR3 DNA: TGTGCCAGCAGCGTAGAGCCACTCAATGAGCAGTTCTTC; CDR3 protein: CASSVEPLNEQFF
J gene: TRBJ2-7; D gene: -; V gene: TRBV5-5; CDR3 DNA: TGTGCCAGCAGCTTTCCCGGGACCTCCTACGAGCAGTACTTC; CDR3 protein: CASSFPGTSYEQYF
J gene: TRBJ1-1; D gene: -; V gene: TRBV7-9; CDR3 DNA: TGTGCCAGCAGCTTAGCCCGAACGGGTGGGAACACTGAAGCTTTCTTT; CDR3 protein: CASSLARTGGNTEAFF
J gene: TRBJ1-1; D gene: -; V gene: TRBV30; CDR3 DNA: TGTGCCTGGAGCATTATTAGCACTGAAGCTTTCTTT; CDR3 protein: CAWSIISTEAFF